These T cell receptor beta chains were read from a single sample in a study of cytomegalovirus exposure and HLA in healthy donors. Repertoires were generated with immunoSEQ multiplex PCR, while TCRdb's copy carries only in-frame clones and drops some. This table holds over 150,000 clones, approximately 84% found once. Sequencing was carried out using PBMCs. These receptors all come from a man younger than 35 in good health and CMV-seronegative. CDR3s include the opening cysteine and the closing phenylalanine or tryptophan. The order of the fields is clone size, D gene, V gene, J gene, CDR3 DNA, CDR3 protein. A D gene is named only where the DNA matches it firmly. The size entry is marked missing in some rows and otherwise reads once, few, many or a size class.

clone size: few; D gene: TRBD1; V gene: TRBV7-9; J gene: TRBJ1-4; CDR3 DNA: TGTGCCAGCAGCTTAGAGGGTCGACAGGGTTGGGAAAAACTGTTTTTT; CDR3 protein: CASSLEGRQGWEKLFF
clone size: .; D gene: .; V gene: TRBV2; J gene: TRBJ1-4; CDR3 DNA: TGTGCCAGCACACAACAGGGCAATGAAAAACTGTTTTTT; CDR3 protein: CASTQQGNEKLFF
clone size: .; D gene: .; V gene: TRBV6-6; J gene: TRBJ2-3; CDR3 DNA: TGTGCCAGCAGTCGGACAACAGGGATCAGCACAGATACGCAGTATTTT; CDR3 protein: CASSRTTGISTDTQYF
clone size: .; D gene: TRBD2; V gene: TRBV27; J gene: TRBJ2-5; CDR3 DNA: TGTGCCAGCAGTCCTAGCGGGGGGTTACTACGGGAGACCCAGTACTTC; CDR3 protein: CASSPSGGLLRETQYF
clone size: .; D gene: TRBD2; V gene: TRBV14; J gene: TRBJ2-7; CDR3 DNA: TGTGCCAGCAGCGGACTAGCGGGAGACTCTAGCGGCTACGAGCAGTACTTC; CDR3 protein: CASSGLAGDSSGYEQYF
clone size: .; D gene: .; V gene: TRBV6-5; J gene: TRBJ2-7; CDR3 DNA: TGTGCCAGCAGTTACTACGCAGGGCCAACCTACGAGCAGTACTTC; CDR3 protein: CASSYYAGPTYEQYF
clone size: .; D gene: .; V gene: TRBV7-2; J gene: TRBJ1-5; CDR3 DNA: TGTGCCAGCAGCTTAATAAAGGGAAGCAGGGTGGTTGGGCCCCAGCATTTT; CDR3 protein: CASSLIKGSRVVGPQHF
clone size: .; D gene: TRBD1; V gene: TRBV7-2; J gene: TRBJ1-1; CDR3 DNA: TGTGCCAGCAGCCTCAGGGGGAGAACGAACACTGAAGCTTTCTTT; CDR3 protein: CASSLRGRTNTEAFF
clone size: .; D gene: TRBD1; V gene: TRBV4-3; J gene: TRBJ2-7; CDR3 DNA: TGCGCCAGCAGCCAAGTTCCACTCGACAGGGGAGTATACGAGCAGTACTTC; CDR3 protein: CASSQVPLDRGVYEQYF
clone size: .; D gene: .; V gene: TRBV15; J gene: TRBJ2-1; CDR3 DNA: TGTGCCACCAGCAGAGACCCGCGGAGCCCCTACAATGAGCAGTTCTTC; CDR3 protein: CATSRDPRSPYNEQFF
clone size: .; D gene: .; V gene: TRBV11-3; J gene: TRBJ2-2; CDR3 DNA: TGTGCCAGCAGCTTAGGGGAGTACGCCGGGGAGCTGTTTTTT; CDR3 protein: CASSLGEYAGELFF
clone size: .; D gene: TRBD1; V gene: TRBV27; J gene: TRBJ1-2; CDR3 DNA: TGTGCCAGCAGCCCCCGACCTACAGGGGAAGGGGGCTACACCTTC; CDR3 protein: CASSPRPTGEGGYTF
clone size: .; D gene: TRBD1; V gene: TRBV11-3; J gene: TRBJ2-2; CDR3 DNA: TGTGCCAGCAGCCGAAACCCCCACGGGACAGGGATTTCGGGGGAGCTGTTTTTT; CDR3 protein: CASSRNPHGTGISGELFF
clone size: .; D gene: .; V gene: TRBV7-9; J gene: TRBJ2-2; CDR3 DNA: TGTGCCAGCAGCTTAGCGGGAGTTGGCGGGGAGCTGTTTTTT; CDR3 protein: CASSLAGVGGELFF
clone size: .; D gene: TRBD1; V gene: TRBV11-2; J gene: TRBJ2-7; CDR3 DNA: TGTGCCAGCAGCTTACTGGGACAGACCTACGAGCAGTACTTC; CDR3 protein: CASSLLGQTYEQYF
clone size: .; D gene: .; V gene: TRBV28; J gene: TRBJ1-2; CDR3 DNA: TGTGCCAGCCGGACAGTTGGCTATGGCTACACCTTC; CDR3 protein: CASRTVGYGYTF
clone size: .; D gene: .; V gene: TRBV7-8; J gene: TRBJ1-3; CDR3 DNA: TGTGCCAGCAGCTTAGCGGTCGGCTCTCAGGCCATATATTTT; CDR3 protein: CASSLAVGSQAIYF
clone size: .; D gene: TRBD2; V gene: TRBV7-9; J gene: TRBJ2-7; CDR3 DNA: TGTGCCAGCAGCTTCGGGACTAGCGGGAGCTGGCAGTACTTC; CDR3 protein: CASSFGTSGSWQYF
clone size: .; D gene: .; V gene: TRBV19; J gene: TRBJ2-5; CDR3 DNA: TGTGCCAGTAGTATGCCAGGGGACGTGGAGACCCAGTACTTC; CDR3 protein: CASSMPGDVETQYF
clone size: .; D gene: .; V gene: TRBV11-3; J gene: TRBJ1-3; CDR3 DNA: TGTGCCAGCGAAGGGAGGAACTCTGGAAACACCATATATTTT; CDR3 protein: CASEGRNSGNTIYF
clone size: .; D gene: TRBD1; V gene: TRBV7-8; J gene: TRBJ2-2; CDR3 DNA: TGTGCCAGCAGCTTGGGACAGATTAACACCGGGGAGCTGTTTTTT; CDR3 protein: CASSLGQINTGELFF
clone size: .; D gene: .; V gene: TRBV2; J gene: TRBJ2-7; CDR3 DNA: TGTGCCAGCAGTCCTGGAACTACCTACGAGCAGTACTTC; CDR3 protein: CASSPGTTYEQYF
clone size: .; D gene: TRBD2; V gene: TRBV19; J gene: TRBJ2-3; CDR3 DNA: TGTGCCAGTAGTATGATAGCGGGAGTGGCAGATACGCAGTATTTT; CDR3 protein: CASSMIAGVADTQYF
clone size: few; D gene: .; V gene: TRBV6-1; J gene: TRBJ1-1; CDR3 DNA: TGTGCCAGCAGTGAATTGGGGGGGAACACTGAAGCTTTCTTT; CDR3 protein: CASSELGGNTEAFF
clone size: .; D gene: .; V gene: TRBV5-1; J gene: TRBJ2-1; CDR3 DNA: TGCGCCAGCAGCTTACCAGGGTTGAAACCAGCCTGGGGTTCGGTGTACAATGAGCAGTTCTTC; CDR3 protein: CASSLPGLKPAWGSVYNEQFF
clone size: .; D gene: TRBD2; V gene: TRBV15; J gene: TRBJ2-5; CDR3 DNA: TGTGCCACCAGCTTCGGGACTACGGAGACCCAGTACTTC; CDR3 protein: CATSFGTTETQYF
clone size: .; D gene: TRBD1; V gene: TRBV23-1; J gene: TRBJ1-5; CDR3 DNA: TGCGCCAGCAGTCACCCCTTGGACAGGGCTAGCAATCAGCCCCAGCATTTT; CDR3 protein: CASSHPLDRASNQPQHF
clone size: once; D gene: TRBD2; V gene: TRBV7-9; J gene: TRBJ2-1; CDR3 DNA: TGTGCCAGCAGCTTAGCGCGGGGGGGCGGGAATGAGCAGTTCTTC; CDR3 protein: CASSLARGGGNEQFF
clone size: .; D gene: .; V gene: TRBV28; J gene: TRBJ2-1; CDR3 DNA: TGTGCCAGCAGCTCGGACAGCCCAAGCTCCTACAATGAGCAGTTCTTC; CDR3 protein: CASSSDSPSSYNEQFF
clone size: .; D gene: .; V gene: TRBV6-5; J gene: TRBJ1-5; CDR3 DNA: TGTGCCAGCAGTTACTTGGGTCGGGATCAGCCCCAGCATTTT; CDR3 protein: CASSYLGRDQPQHF
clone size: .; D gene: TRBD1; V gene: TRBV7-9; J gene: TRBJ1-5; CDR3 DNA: TGTGCCAGTCAGGGGGAGAAAAATCAGCCCCAGCATTTT; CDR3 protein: CASQGEKNQPQHF
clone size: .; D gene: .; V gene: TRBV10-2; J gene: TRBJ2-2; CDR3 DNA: TGCGCCAGCAGTGAGGAGCGGAGGTCCCCCACCGGGGAGCTGTTTTTT; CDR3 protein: CASSEERRSPTGELFF
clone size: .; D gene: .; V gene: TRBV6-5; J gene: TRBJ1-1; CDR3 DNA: TGTGCCAGCAGACAGCTGAACACTGAAGCTTTCTTT; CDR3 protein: CASRQLNTEAFF
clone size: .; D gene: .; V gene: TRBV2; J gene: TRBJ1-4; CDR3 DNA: TGTGCCAGCAGTGGCTATCTCCGACAGGCAACTAATGAAAAACTGTTTTTT; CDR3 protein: CASSGYLRQATNEKLFF
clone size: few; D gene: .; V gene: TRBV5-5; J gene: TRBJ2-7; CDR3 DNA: TGTGCCAGCAGCCAGACAGACCACGAGCAGTACTTC; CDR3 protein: CASSQTDHEQYF
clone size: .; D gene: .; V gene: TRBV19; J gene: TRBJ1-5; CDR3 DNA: TGTGCCAGTAGTCTACTCGGGGATCAGCCCCAGCATTTT; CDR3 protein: CASSLLGDQPQHF
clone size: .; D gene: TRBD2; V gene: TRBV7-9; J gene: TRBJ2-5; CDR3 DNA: TGTGCCAGCAGGTCTTGGACTAGCCAGCTCCAAGAGACCCAGTACTTC; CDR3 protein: CASRSWTSQLQETQYF
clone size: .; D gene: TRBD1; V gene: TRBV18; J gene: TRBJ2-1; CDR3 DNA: TGTGCCAGCTCACCCCACAGGGGGCCTTACAATGAGCAGTTCTTC; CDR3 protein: CASSPHRGPYNEQFF
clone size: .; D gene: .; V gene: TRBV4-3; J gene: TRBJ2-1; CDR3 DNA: TGCGCCAGCAGCCAAGGCCCGGGTTTCTCCTACAATGAGCAGTTCTTC; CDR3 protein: CASSQGPGFSYNEQFF
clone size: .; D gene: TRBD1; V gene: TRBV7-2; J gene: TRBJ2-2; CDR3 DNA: TGTGCCAGCAGCGAGGGACAGTACACCGGGGAGCTGTTTTTT; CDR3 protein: CASSEGQYTGELFF
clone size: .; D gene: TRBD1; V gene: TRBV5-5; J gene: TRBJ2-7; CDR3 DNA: TGTGCCAGCAGCTTAACGGGACAGGGTTACGAGCAGTACTTC; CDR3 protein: CASSLTGQGYEQYF
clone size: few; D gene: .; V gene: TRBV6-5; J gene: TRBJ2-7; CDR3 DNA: TGTGCCAGCAGTTCCTCGCAGGTGCTTCCCGAGCAGTACTTC; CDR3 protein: CASSSSQVLPEQYF
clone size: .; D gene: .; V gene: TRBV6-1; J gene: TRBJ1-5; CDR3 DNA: TGTGCCAGCAGTTCTAGGAATAGCAATCAGCCCCAGCATTTT; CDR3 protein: CASSSRNSNQPQHF
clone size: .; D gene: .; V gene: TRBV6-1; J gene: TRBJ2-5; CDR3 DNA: TGTGCCAGCAGCTTACAGGGCTTCGGGGAGACCCAGTACTTC; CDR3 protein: CASSLQGFGETQYF
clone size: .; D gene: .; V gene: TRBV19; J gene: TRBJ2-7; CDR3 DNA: TGTGCCAGTAGTGCGTTTGTTGGCTACGAGCAGTACTTC; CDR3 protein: CASSAFVGYEQYF
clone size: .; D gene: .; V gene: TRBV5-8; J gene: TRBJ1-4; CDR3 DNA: TGTGCCTCCCTCCCCCGCGGGGGCATTGAAAAACTGTTTTTT; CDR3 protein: CASLPRGGIEKLFF
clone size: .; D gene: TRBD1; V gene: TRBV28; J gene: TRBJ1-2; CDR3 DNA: TGTGCCAGCAGCCCCGGTGTAGGGGGCGGCTACACCTTC; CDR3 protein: CASSPGVGGGYTF
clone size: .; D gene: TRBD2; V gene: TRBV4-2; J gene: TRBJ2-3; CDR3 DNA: TGTGCCAGCAGCCAAGAGGGGTCCCTAGCGGGAGGGGTTACGCAGTATTTT; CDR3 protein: CASSQEGSLAGGVTQYF
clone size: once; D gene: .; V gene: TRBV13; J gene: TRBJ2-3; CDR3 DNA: TGTGCCAGCAGCTTTACTGATACGCAGTATTTT; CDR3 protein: CASSFTDTQYF
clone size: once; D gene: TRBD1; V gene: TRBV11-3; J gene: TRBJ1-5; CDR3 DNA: TGTGCCAGCAGCTTAGATCGGGGACAGGGGTCCGGCCGTCAGCCCCAGCATTTT; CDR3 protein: CASSLDRGQGSGRQPQHF
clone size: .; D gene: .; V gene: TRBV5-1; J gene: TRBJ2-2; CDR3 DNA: TGCGCCAGCAGTCTTGGCAGATCCGGGGAGCTGTTTTTT; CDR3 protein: CASSLGRSGELFF
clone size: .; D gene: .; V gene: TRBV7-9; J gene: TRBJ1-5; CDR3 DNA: TGTGCCAGCGGTACAGGGCTGGTCTCTCAGCCCCAGCATTTT; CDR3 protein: CASGTGLVSQPQHF
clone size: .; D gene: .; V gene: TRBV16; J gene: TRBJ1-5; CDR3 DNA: TGTGCCAGCAGCTACGGGGGGCCTCAGCCCCAGCATTTT; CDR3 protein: CASSYGGPQPQHF
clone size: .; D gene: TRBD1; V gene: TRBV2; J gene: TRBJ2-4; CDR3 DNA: TGTGCCAGCAGCTATGAAGCAGGGGGCAGGACCAAAAACATTCAGTACTTC; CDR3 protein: CASSYEAGGRTKNIQYF